This is a list of T cell receptor beta chains from one sample in a study of blood T cell repertoires in COVID-19. Using immunoSEQ multiplex PCR, the repertoire was profiled, and TCRdb retains in-frame clones only, with some absent. In the table there are more than 85,000 clones, over 60% of which are singletons. Source material: peripheral blood. Receptors originate from a human donor in a cohort sampled during active or convalescent COVID-19. CDR3s include the opening cysteine and the closing phenylalanine or tryptophan. A D gene is named only where the DNA matches it firmly. A clone size is listed for some rows: how often the clone was seen (once, few, many), or a class if it is expanded.

d_gene: .; j_gene: TRBJ1-1; v_gene: TRBV6-2/TRBV6-3; abundance: .; CDR3nt: TGTGCCAGCAGTCGGGGAATTGCTGAAGCTTTCTTT; CDR3aa: CASSRGIAEAFF
d_gene: .; j_gene: TRBJ2-1; v_gene: TRBV9; abundance: once; CDR3nt: TGTGCCAGCGGGCGGGCATCTGGGGATGAGCAGTTCTTC; CDR3aa: CASGRASGDEQFF
d_gene: .; j_gene: TRBJ1-1; v_gene: TRBV12-3/TRBV12-4; abundance: .; CDR3nt: TGTGCCAGCAGTGCCCAGGGCGAAGCTTTCTTT; CDR3aa: CASSAQGEAFF
d_gene: .; j_gene: TRBJ2-5; v_gene: TRBV27; abundance: few; CDR3nt: TGTGCCAGCAGTTTAGTAGGGCTAGCCCCCGCAGGGACCCAGTACTTC; CDR3aa: CASSLVGLAPAGTQYF
d_gene: .; j_gene: TRBJ2-7; v_gene: TRBV10-3; abundance: .; CDR3nt: TGTGCCATCAGGGAGGCGGGAAGCTACGAGCAGTACTTC; CDR3aa: CAIREAGSYEQYF
d_gene: TRBD1; j_gene: TRBJ1-6; v_gene: TRBV7-2; abundance: few; CDR3nt: TGTGCCAGCAGCTTAGCGGGACAGGCGAATTCACCCCTCCACTTT; CDR3aa: CASSLAGQANSPLHF
d_gene: TRBD2; j_gene: TRBJ2-5; v_gene: TRBV12-5; abundance: once; CDR3nt: TGTGCTAGTGGTCCCCCAGGGACTAGCGGACAAGAGACCCAGTACTTC; CDR3aa: CASGPPGTSGQETQYF
d_gene: .; j_gene: TRBJ1-4; v_gene: TRBV13; abundance: .; CDR3nt: TGTGCCAGCAGCTTAGGTGGGCGAGCAACTAATGAAAAACTGTTTTTT; CDR3aa: CASSLGGRATNEKLFF
d_gene: .; j_gene: TRBJ1-5; v_gene: TRBV2; abundance: .; CDR3nt: TGTGCCAGCAGTAAACAGGTTTCGTGGCCCCAGCATTTT; CDR3aa: CASSKQVSWPQHF
d_gene: TRBD1; j_gene: TRBJ2-5; v_gene: TRBV5-4; abundance: few; CDR3nt: TGTGCCAGCAGTGCTAGACAGGGGGTTTGGGAGACCCAGTACTTC; CDR3aa: CASSARQGVWETQYF
d_gene: .; j_gene: TRBJ1-6; v_gene: TRBV19; abundance: few; CDR3nt: TGTGCCAGTAGTATCACGGGGTTTGCACCCCTCCACTTT; CDR3aa: CASSITGFAPLHF
d_gene: .; j_gene: TRBJ2-6; v_gene: TRBV19; abundance: .; CDR3nt: TGTGCCAGTCAGGGGACCTCTGGGGCCAACGTCCTGACTTTC; CDR3aa: CASQGTSGANVLTF
d_gene: TRBD2; j_gene: TRBJ2-1; v_gene: TRBV11-2; abundance: .; CDR3nt: TGTGCCAGCAGCTTCCTAGCGGGGTACAATGAGCAGTTCTTC; CDR3aa: CASSFLAGYNEQFF
d_gene: .; j_gene: TRBJ2-1; v_gene: TRBV7-7; abundance: .; CDR3nt: TGTGCCAGCAGCACAGGGCCCTACAATGAGCAGTTCTTC; CDR3aa: CASSTGPYNEQFF
d_gene: TRBD1; j_gene: TRBJ1-2; v_gene: TRBV5-4; abundance: .; CDR3nt: TGTGCCAGCAGCAATACGGACAGGGGAGGCTATGGCTACACCTTC; CDR3aa: CASSNTDRGGYGYTF
d_gene: TRBD1; j_gene: TRBJ2-7; v_gene: TRBV28; abundance: .; CDR3nt: TGTGCCAGCAACCGACAGGGGGCCTCCTACGAGCAGTACTTC; CDR3aa: CASNRQGASYEQYF
d_gene: TRBD2; j_gene: TRBJ2-3; v_gene: TRBV9; abundance: .; CDR3nt: TGTGCCAGCAGCGTAGCGGGGGGGCACTCTGGAGATACGCAGTATTTT; CDR3aa: CASSVAGGHSGDTQYF
d_gene: .; j_gene: TRBJ1-1; v_gene: TRBV15; abundance: .; CDR3nt: TGTGCCACCAGCAGAGACAGGGTTCACACTGAAGCTTTCTTT; CDR3aa: CATSRDRVHTEAFF
d_gene: TRBD1; j_gene: TRBJ2-5; v_gene: TRBV5-3; abundance: .; CDR3nt: TGTGCCAGAAGCCCAAACCACGACAGGGATCAGGAGACCCAGTACTTC; CDR3aa: CARSPNHDRDQETQYF
d_gene: .; j_gene: TRBJ1-1; v_gene: TRBV29-1; abundance: few; CDR3nt: TGCAGCCCTGGGGTCTTGAGGACGGGAGGGTCTGAAGCTTTCTTT; CDR3aa: CSPGVLRTGGSEAFF
d_gene: .; j_gene: TRBJ2-2; v_gene: TRBV14; abundance: .; CDR3nt: TGTGCCAGCAGCCAATTTGGGGGCCCAAACACCGGGGAGCTGTTTTTT; CDR3aa: CASSQFGGPNTGELFF
d_gene: .; j_gene: TRBJ1-2; v_gene: TRBV6-5; abundance: .; CDR3nt: TGTGCCAGCAGCCCCCGCCTGACAAGTAACTATGGCTACACCTTC; CDR3aa: CASSPRLTSNYGYTF
d_gene: TRBD1; j_gene: TRBJ2-7; v_gene: TRBV7-2; abundance: .; CDR3nt: TGTGCCAGCAGCCTATGGGACGGACAGGGCTACGAGCAGTACTTC; CDR3aa: CASSLWDGQGYEQYF
d_gene: TRBD1; j_gene: TRBJ1-3; v_gene: TRBV5-6; abundance: once; CDR3nt: TGTGCCAGCAGGAGACAGGGTGTTTCTGGAAACACCATATATTTT; CDR3aa: CASRRQGVSGNTIYF
d_gene: .; j_gene: TRBJ1-6; v_gene: TRBV28; abundance: .; CDR3nt: TGTGCCAGCAGTCCTTCCTATAATTCACCCCTCCACTTT; CDR3aa: CASSPSYNSPLHF
d_gene: .; j_gene: TRBJ2-7; v_gene: TRBV18; abundance: .; CDR3nt: TGTGCCAGCTCGATGTCGGAAGGGAGTTTAGGGGAGCAGTACTTC; CDR3aa: CASSMSEGSLGEQYF
d_gene: TRBD2; j_gene: TRBJ2-1; v_gene: TRBV5-5; abundance: .; CDR3nt: TGTGCCAGCAGCCGGGGACTAGCGGAATACAATGAGCAGTTCTTC; CDR3aa: CASSRGLAEYNEQFF
d_gene: .; j_gene: TRBJ2-5; v_gene: TRBV27; abundance: once; CDR3nt: TGTGCCACCCCTACTGGCAGGGCAAAGACCCAGTACTTC; CDR3aa: CATPTGRAKTQYF
d_gene: .; j_gene: TRBJ1-2; v_gene: TRBV20-1; abundance: few; CDR3nt: TGCAGCGCGACAGATACCTATGGCTACACCTTC; CDR3aa: CSATDTYGYTF
d_gene: .; j_gene: TRBJ2-2; v_gene: TRBV27; abundance: .; CDR3nt: TGTGCCAGCAGACTTACCCCGGACAGAAACACCGGGGAGCTGTTTTTT; CDR3aa: CASRLTPDRNTGELFF
d_gene: TRBD2; j_gene: TRBJ2-1; v_gene: TRBV3-1/TRBV3-2; abundance: few; CDR3nt: TGTGCCAGCAGCCAGCCCCTCGGGACTAGAAGAAATGAGCAGTTCTTC; CDR3aa: CASSQPLGTRRNEQFF
d_gene: .; j_gene: TRBJ1-5; v_gene: TRBV28; abundance: .; CDR3nt: TGTGCCAGCAGTTTAGGGGCAGGCCAGTATCAGCCCCAGCATTTT; CDR3aa: CASSLGAGQYQPQHF
d_gene: .; j_gene: TRBJ2-7; v_gene: TRBV18; abundance: .; CDR3nt: TGTGCCAGCTCACCAATTTTAAGGGGAGAGCAGTACTTC; CDR3aa: CASSPILRGEQYF
d_gene: .; j_gene: TRBJ2-3; v_gene: TRBV7-2; abundance: .; CDR3nt: TGTGCCAGCAGTTCACCTCAGGGGAGCACAGATACGCAGTATTTT; CDR3aa: CASSSPQGSTDTQYF
d_gene: TRBD2; j_gene: TRBJ2-1; v_gene: TRBV30; abundance: .; CDR3nt: TGTGCCTGGAGTGTAAGTCTAGCGGGAGGACTGAATGAGCAGTTCTTC; CDR3aa: CAWSVSLAGGLNEQFF
d_gene: .; j_gene: TRBJ1-4; v_gene: TRBV6-5; abundance: .; CDR3nt: TGTGCCAGCAGTTTCTCTTACCGGGTCATTAATGAAAAACTGTTTTTT; CDR3aa: CASSFSYRVINEKLFF
d_gene: .; j_gene: TRBJ2-7; v_gene: TRBV5-5; abundance: .; CDR3nt: TGTGCCAGCAGCTTCTTCGCTGAATCCTACGAGCAGTACTTC; CDR3aa: CASSFFAESYEQYF
d_gene: .; j_gene: TRBJ1-3; v_gene: TRBV5-4; abundance: .; CDR3nt: TGTGCCAGCAGCTTGTCGTCCCGGAGCTCTGGAAACACCATATATTTT; CDR3aa: CASSLSSRSSGNTIYF
d_gene: .; j_gene: TRBJ2-7; v_gene: TRBV6-5; abundance: .; CDR3nt: TGTGCCAGCAAGCAAACAGGGACCATCTCCTACGAGCAGTACTTC; CDR3aa: CASKQTGTISYEQYF
d_gene: .; j_gene: TRBJ1-6; v_gene: TRBV18; abundance: few; CDR3nt: TGTGCCAGCTCACCCCAGGGTGATTCACCCCTCCACTTT; CDR3aa: CASSPQGDSPLHF
d_gene: .; j_gene: TRBJ1-3; v_gene: TRBV3-1/TRBV3-2; abundance: once; CDR3nt: TGTGCCAGCAGCCGCCAACAGGGCTCTGGAAACACCATATATTTT; CDR3aa: CASSRQQGSGNTIYF
d_gene: .; j_gene: TRBJ2-3; v_gene: TRBV5-1; abundance: few; CDR3nt: TGCGCCAGCAGCTTGGCCCCAGTCCTCAACACAGATACGCAGTATTTT; CDR3aa: CASSLAPVLNTDTQYF
d_gene: .; j_gene: TRBJ1-2; v_gene: TRBV9; abundance: few; CDR3nt: TGTGCCAGCAGCGTAGCTTCAGGGAACTATGGCTACACCTTC; CDR3aa: CASSVASGNYGYTF
d_gene: TRBD2; j_gene: TRBJ2-5; v_gene: TRBV5-4; abundance: .; CDR3nt: TGTGCCAGCACCAGAAAAACGGGGGGGAAAGAGACCCAGTACTTC; CDR3aa: CASTRKTGGKETQYF
d_gene: .; j_gene: TRBJ2-1; v_gene: TRBV9; abundance: .; CDR3nt: TGTGCCAGCAGCGTAGCCTATGAGCAGTTCTTC; CDR3aa: CASSVAYEQFF
d_gene: TRBD1; j_gene: TRBJ1-6; v_gene: TRBV6-2/TRBV6-3; abundance: .; CDR3nt: TGTGCCAGCAGTTACTCCATAACCAGACAGGGCTGGAATTCACCCCTCCACTTT; CDR3aa: CASSYSITRQGWNSPLHF
d_gene: .; j_gene: TRBJ2-1; v_gene: TRBV5-1; abundance: .; CDR3nt: TGCGCCAGCAGCTTGGGTTCTCTGGACAGGGAGGGTAGGGCACTAAAGAATGAGCAGTTCTTC; CDR3aa: CASSLGSLDREGRALKNEQFF
d_gene: TRBD2; j_gene: TRBJ2-7; v_gene: TRBV11-2; abundance: .; CDR3nt: TGTGCCAGCAGCCCCCGACTAGCGACCTACGAGCAGTACTTC; CDR3aa: CASSPRLATYEQYF
d_gene: .; j_gene: TRBJ2-7; v_gene: TRBV29-1; abundance: .; CDR3nt: TGCAGCGCATACAGGACGATCTACGAGCAGTACTTC; CDR3aa: CSAYRTIYEQYF
d_gene: .; j_gene: TRBJ2-3; v_gene: TRBV28; abundance: .; CDR3nt: TGTGCCAGCGGTGCCGGAGCCACAGATACGCAGTATTTT; CDR3aa: CASGAGATDTQYF
d_gene: .; j_gene: TRBJ2-7; v_gene: TRBV29-1; abundance: .; CDR3nt: TGCAGCGTTGGGGGACTCTACGAGCAGTACTTC; CDR3aa: CSVGGLYEQYF
d_gene: .; j_gene: TRBJ1-1; v_gene: TRBV5-6; abundance: .; CDR3nt: TGTGCCAGCAGCTTGGTTATTCGGTGGCCAGGGTTTACCACTGAAGCTTTCTTT; CDR3aa: CASSLVIRWPGFTTEAFF
d_gene: .; j_gene: TRBJ2-7; v_gene: TRBV27; abundance: .; CDR3nt: TGTGCCAGCAGTAATAAGCCCCGACAGCTAAAAGGCCACTCCTACGAGCAGTACTTC; CDR3aa: CASSNKPRQLKGHSYEQYF
d_gene: TRBD2; j_gene: TRBJ2-1; v_gene: TRBV27; abundance: .; CDR3nt: TGTGCCAGCAGGCGCGGCGTCACTAGCGGGAGTAGCAATGAGCAGTTCTTC; CDR3aa: CASRRGVTSGSSNEQFF
d_gene: .; j_gene: TRBJ2-5; v_gene: TRBV7-2; abundance: few; CDR3nt: TGTGCCAGCAGCACCAATACAGGTTCGCGGACCCAGTACTTC; CDR3aa: CASSTNTGSRTQYF
d_gene: .; j_gene: TRBJ1-5; v_gene: TRBV12-3/TRBV12-4; abundance: .; CDR3nt: TGTGCCAGCCGACATCCAGGCCAGCCCCAGCATTTT; CDR3aa: CASRHPGQPQHF
d_gene: .; j_gene: TRBJ2-1; v_gene: TRBV7-2; abundance: .; CDR3nt: TGTGCCAGCAGCTCCGAGGCGGCGACAGGACTTTTTGATGAGCAGTTCTTC; CDR3aa: CASSSEAATGLFDEQFF